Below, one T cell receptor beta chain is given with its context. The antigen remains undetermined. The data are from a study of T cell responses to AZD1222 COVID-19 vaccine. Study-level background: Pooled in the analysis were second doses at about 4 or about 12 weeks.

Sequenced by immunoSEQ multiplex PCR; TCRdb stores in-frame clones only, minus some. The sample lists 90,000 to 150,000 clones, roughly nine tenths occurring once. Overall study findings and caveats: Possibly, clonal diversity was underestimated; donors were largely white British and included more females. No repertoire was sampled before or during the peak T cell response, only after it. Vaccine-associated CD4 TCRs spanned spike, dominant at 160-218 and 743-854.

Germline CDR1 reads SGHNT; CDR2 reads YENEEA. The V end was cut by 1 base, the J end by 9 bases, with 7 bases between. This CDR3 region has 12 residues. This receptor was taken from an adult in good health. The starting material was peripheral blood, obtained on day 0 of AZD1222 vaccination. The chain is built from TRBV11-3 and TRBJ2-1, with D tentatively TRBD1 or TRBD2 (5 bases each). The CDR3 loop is CASSLGGSEQFF. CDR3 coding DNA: TGTGCCAGCAGCTTAGGGGGGTCTGAGCAGTTCTTC.